Detailed here is one T cell receptor beta chain. There are 12 residues in the CDR3. Germline-derived CDR1 and CDR2 are SGHTA and FQGNSA. A second roughly 7 to 12 cycle PCR used barcoded and J-beta primers. TCRdb re-analysed the 5' RACE reads in MiXCR, keeping a single row per CDR3 protein. This table holds approximately 800,000 distinct CDR3 sequences, about 46% found once. The data belong to a study of blood T cells in healthy people across ages. Study-level information: Template-switching capture recovered about one barcoded beta molecule per two T cells.

The people who gave samples were healthy Caucasians from Russia, aged roughly 6 to 100. Isolating PBMCs gave at least 6 million of these cells per sample. The source of this sequence is an elderly man in good health. The chain carries TRBV7-2 and TRBJ2-5, with a possible D match to TRBD1 (6 bases). The tail of the sequence fits TRBJ2-1 better, so the J call may be wrong. Sequencing was done on a sample of blood. The DNA of the CDR3 is TGTGCCAGCAGCGGGGCAGGGGAGACCCAGTTCTTC. Amino acids: CASSGAGETQFF.